The T cell receptor beta chain under discussion was sequenced for a study of beta chain features in type 1 diabetes. Trimming took 3 bases from V and 6 from J, leaving 12 bases between them. CDR3 size: 13 residues. Germline V lookup: CDR1 SGHAT, CDR2 FQDESV (reference sequence). Comments on this clone: Its cognate antigen is unknown.

The isolated RNA, all of it, was reverse transcribed, so expressed TCRB transcripts were what got sequenced. Sequencing used immunoSEQ multiplex PCR; TCRdb keeps in-frame clones, though not all of them. The sample yields 850,000 to 900,000 clones, around a sixth seen once. Study-level points and caveats: Within each of all four CD4+ subsets, Type 1 diabetes patients had TCRB CDR3s that were moderately but significantly shorter. Individuals with type 1 diabetes displayed fewer insertions and more deletions at VDJ junctions. For patients and controls alike, PCR might favor shorter templates to the same degree. Researchers could not determine here whether HLA type influences TCRB rearrangement.

The sample consisted of naive CD4+ T cells from blood. This TCR derives from a woman under 30 in good health. The chain links TRBV11-1 to TRBJ2-7; D is uncertain. The CDR3 DNA sequence: TGTGCCAGCAGCTTTCGCGACATCCGCGAGCAGTACTTC. It is translated as CASSFRDIREQYF.